This T cell receptor beta chain was captured by sequencing in a study of T cells in Graves' hyperthyroidism and ophthalmopathy (dated by TCRdb to about 2019). Describing the broader study: Peripheral blood samples were taken at initial diagnosis, before any treatment was given. After sampling, hyperthyroidism patients received methimazole starting at 30 mg daily, and ophthalmopathy patients received high-dose intravenous methylprednisolone. Whether ophthalmopathy could be predicted prospectively was tested in an independent validation cohort made up of approximately 19 hyperthyroidism patients plus 17 patients who later progressed to ophthalmopathy. In several Graves' hyperthyroidism patients, the study also compared T-cell repertoires from thyroid tissue with T-cell repertoires from blood. The 95 to 100 discovery patients were randomly divided into training and test sets at a 7:3 ratio. TCR V-J signatures able to tell the groups apart were searched for in a discovery cohort of 100 or so patients, of whom more than 40 had Graves' ophthalmopathy and 57 had stable Graves' hyperthyroidism. TCR Vbeta CDR3 sequencing of around 130 peripheral blood samples (roughly 41 ophthalmopathy, some 75 hyperthyroidism and roughly 17 progressor patients) is reported in the paper. Results and caveats for the whole study, not just this receptor: In validation, the model predicted progression to ophthalmopathy a median of approximately 6.6 months before onset, with 65% to 71% sensitivity and nearly 75% specificity. Most expanded thyroid clonotypes (frequency above 0.001) were also detected in blood, a finding suggesting that blood repertoires may reflect thyroid immune responses. No statistical method was used to set the sample size in advance, and investigators knew the group allocation. In cross-validation, a model built on a 13 V-J signature told ophthalmopathy apart from stable hyperthyroidism with under 90% sensitivity and approximately 81% specificity, and in testing the same model reached 80%/75%.

Amplification of TCR beta CDR3 regions was carried out from RNA transcripts. For the first round of RT-PCR on the TCR CDR3, the HTBI primer set was used together with the Qiagen OneStep RT-PCR kit. Libraries were constructed in a second round of multiplex PCR, after which size selection and purification were carried out. Paired-end sequencing of the libraries was performed with 100 bp reads on an Illumina HiSeq2000. The paper's processing steps were these. Raw data were processed with SOAPnuke, discarding reads with adapters, uncalled bases, mean Phred below 15, or no exact constant-primer or identifier match. COPE v1.2.5 was used to merge high-quality paired reads, and clonotypes were defined as unique nucleotide sequences. MiTCR v1.1 was used to align the clonotypes against IMGT TRBV, TRBD and TRBJ reference segments. The analysis included only V-J combinations with a frequency above 0.0001, which together covered 99% to 99.2% of the repertoires. The TCS score was defined as F50 (clonal expansion) divided by E x V (chaos), with BLOSUM62-based TCRdist calculated between CDR3 peptides within each V-J. Welch's t-statistics and random forest reduced roughly 530 V-J features to fewer than 15, which were used in a naive Bayes classifier (R e1071). The public reads were quality trimmed at Q25 with fastp and then assembled into clones with MiXCR by TCRdb, keeping productive beta chains. Rows are combined by CDR3 protein, so each entry shows the most common genes and DNA. The V and J calls reflect TCRdb's pipeline rather than the authors' work. In this sample the table shows around 290,000 distinct CDR3 sequences, approximately 15% of which occur a single time. Roughly 50% of the sample goes to the ten largest clones.

The CDR3 spans 14 residues, from the cysteine through the phenylalanine. The sequence is cut down to CDR3 DNA, 42 bases in frame from base 1. Per the germline V gene (reference sequence), GTSNPN is the CDR1 and SVGIG is the CDR2. V gives up 4 bases and J gives up 8 bases, and the segment between their germline ends measures 17 bases. This clonotype showed up many times. The target of this receptor is not known. No base-level quality is on record; no much larger clone is a single base apart. In the ophthalmopathy patients, disease was moderately to severely active, with a Clinical Activity Score of 3 or more, a NOSPECS grade of 4 or more, and a duration of less than 3 months. Patients with uncontrolled infections, other autoimmune diseases, pregnancy or lactation were excluded. Clinical symptoms, serum thyroxine and TRAb, thyroid ultrasound, and orbital computed tomography formed the basis for the diagnoses. PBMCs were isolated from about 9.2 ml of fresh peripheral blood by Ficoll-Paque density gradient centrifugation. Total RNA was extracted with Trizol reagent, and quality was checked on an Agilent 2100 Bioanalyzer.

The sample consisted of blood. The clonotype comes from a woman aged 60-75 years with Graves' ophthalmopathy. The sequence joins TRBV30 to TRBJ1-4, with the D gene uncertain. Read as DNA, the sequence is TGTGCCTGGACCCGTTGGGCGGGAGGCGAAAAACTGTTTTTT. This yields the protein CAWTRWAGGEKLFF.